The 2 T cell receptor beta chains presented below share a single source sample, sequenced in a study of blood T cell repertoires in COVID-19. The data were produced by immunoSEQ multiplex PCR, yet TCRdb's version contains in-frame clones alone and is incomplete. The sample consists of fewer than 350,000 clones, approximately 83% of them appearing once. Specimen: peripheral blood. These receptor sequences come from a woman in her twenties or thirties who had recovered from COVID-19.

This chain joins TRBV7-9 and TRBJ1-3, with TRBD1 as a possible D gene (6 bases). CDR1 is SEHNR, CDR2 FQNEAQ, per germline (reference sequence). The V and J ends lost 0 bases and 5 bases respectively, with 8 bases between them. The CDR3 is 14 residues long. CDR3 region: CASSLAGGRNTIYF. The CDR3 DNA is TGTGCCAGCAGCTTAGCGGGGGGGCGAAACACCATATATTTT.

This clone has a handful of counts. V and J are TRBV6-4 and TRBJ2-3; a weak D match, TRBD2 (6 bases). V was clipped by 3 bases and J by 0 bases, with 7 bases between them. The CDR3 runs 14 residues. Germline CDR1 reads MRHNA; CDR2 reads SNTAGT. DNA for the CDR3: TGTGCCAGCAGTGAGCGGGATAGCACAGATACGCAGTATTTT. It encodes CASSERDSTDTQYF.